The next 21 T cell receptor beta chains were all read from a single sample in a study of circulating and synovial CD4+ cells in juvenile arthritis. The method was immunoSEQ multiplex PCR; TCRdb's version includes in-frame clones alone and lacks a portion of them. The sample lists about 3,200 clones; 82% were seen once. Sequencing was carried out using CD4+ T cells from synovial fluid. Source of these receptors: a human donor with juvenile idiopathic arthritis.

This chain uses TRBV7-2 with TRBJ2-5, with TRBD2 identical over 14 bases. The CDR3 totals 16 residues. CDR1 and CDR2 from the germline V gene are SGHTA and FQGNSA. The V gene end was trimmed by 5 bases and the J gene end by 1 base; junction bases not matched to a gene: 3. The CDR3: CASSPGTSGGQETQYF. CDR3 nucleotide sequence: TGTGCCAGCAGCCCAGGGACTAGCGGGGGCCAAGAGACCCAGTACTTC.

This chain links TRBV5-1 with TRBJ2-2; 11 bases are a match to TRBD2. The trim removed 3 bases at V and 4 bases at J, leaving 8 bases unmatched. CDR1 and CDR2 (germline): SGHRS, YFSETQ. This CDR3 contains 17 residues. CDR3 DNA sequence: TGCGCCAGCAGCTCTATAGCGGGAGGGCCGGGCACCGGGGAGCTGTTTTTT. Its protein is CASSSIAGGPGTGELFF.

This clone has a single count. This chain joins TRBV7-2 and TRBJ2-1, with 10 bases fitting TRBD2. V lost 1 base to trimming and J lost 7 bases; unmatched junction nucleotides: 10. CDR3 length: 17 amino acids. CDR1 and CDR2 from the germline V gene are SGHTA and FQGNSA. The CDR3 DNA sequence: TGTGCCAGCAGCTTAGGAGGTGCTGGGACTAGCGAGAATGAGCAGTTCTTC. Translation: CASSLGGAGTSENEQFF. Variable domain in full (rest from reference TRBV7-2 and TRBJ2-1): GAGVSQSPSNKVTEKGKDVELRCDPISGHTALYWYRQSLGQGLEFLIYFQGNSAPDKSGLPSDRFSAERTGGSVSTLTIQRTQQEDSAVYLCASSLGGAGTSENEQFFGPGTRLTVL.

The rearrangement joins TRBV2 to TRBJ1-4; D is possibly TRBD1 (5 bases). V lost 6 bases, J lost 5 bases, and 19 bases lay in between. Germline CDR1 is SNHLY and CDR2 is FYNNEI. CDR3 length: 16 amino acids. The DNA for the CDR3 is TGTGCCAGCAGAAGGAAAGGGGTTATCTTAAATGAAAAACTGTTTTTT. Translated, it gives CASRRKGVILNEKLFF.

This clone was seen just once. The chain is built from TRBV28 and TRBJ2-2; the D gene is possibly TRBD1 (6 bases). The CDR3 totals 13 residues. The V and J ends lost 8 bases and 1 base respectively, with 8 bases between them. Germline V lookup: CDR1 MDHEN, CDR2 SYDVKM. The CDR3 region is CASQGQNTGELFF. The CDR3 DNA sequence: TGTGCCAGCCAGGGACAGAACACCGGGGAGCTGTTTTTT.

The V and J genes are TRBV7-2 and TRBJ1-1; D is uncertain. Germline V gives CDR1 SGHTA, CDR2 FQGNSA. The CDR3 has 13 amino acids. V dropped 6 bases and J dropped 4 bases, with 12 bases sitting between them. DNA of the CDR3: TGTGCCAGCAGTACGCAGAAAACCACTGAAGCTTTCTTT. It specifies CASSTQKTTEAFF.

J is TRBJ2-3 and V is TRBV9, with 8 bases that match TRBD2. After removal of 2 bases from V and 7 bases from J, the junction contained 9 bases not matched to a gene. CDR1 is SGDLS and CDR2 is YYNGEE in the germline V gene. The CDR3 runs 15 residues. This CDR3 is CASSVTGGPKNTQYF. The DNA for the CDR3 is TGTGCCAGCAGCGTGACGGGGGGGCCTAAGAATACGCAGTATTTT.

The genes are TRBV9 and TRBJ2-3, with 15 bases fitting TRBD2. V trimming: 3 bases; J trimming: 3 bases; junction bases outside the gene matches: 5. Germline values: CDR1 SGDLS, CDR2 YYNGEE. The CDR3 consists of 17 residues. CDR3 coding DNA: TGTGCCAGCAGCGCTACCGGGACTAGCGGGGGGACAGATACGCAGTATTTT. Encoded protein: CASSATGTSGGTDTQYF.

V and J are TRBV6-1 and TRBJ1-2; TRBD1 aligns across 8 bases. Trimming removed 4 bases from V and 9 bases from J; junction bases left unmatched: 7. The germline CDR1 and CDR2 sequences are MNHNS and SASEGT. CDR3 length equals 13 residues. DNA for the CDR3: TGTGCCAGCAGTGTAAGCAGGGGGCTTAGCTACACCTTC. The encoded protein is CASSVSRGLSYTF.

V gene TRBV7-2 combines with J gene TRBJ1-2; D remains ambiguous. V gave up 2 bases and J gave up 5 bases, with 9 bases separating them. Germline V gene sequence: CDR1 SGHTA, CDR2 FQGNSA. The CDR3 length is 13 residues. The CDR3 loop is CASSLLVLYGYTF. The CDR3 bases are TGTGCCAGCAGCTTACTGGTGCTATATGGCTACACCTTC.

The chain carries TRBV25-1 and TRBJ2-5; 7 bases map to TRBD2. The V segment lost 1 base and the J segment 5 bases; nucleotides outside the gene matches: 4. The CDR3 totals 14 residues. Germline V lookup: CDR1 MGHDK, CDR2 SYGVNS. The CDR3 loop is CASSELGGSETQYF. The CDR3 bases are TGTGCCAGCAGTGAATTAGGCGGGAGTGAGACCCAGTACTTC.

Details on this clone: The junction and the germline gene differ at one end; a read error may be behind it. Other nucleotide sequences from this sample produce the same CDR3. The chain employs TRBV7-2 and TRBJ1-2; weak D call: TRBD1 (6 bases). The germline CDR1 and CDR2 sequences are SGHTA and FQGNSA. This CDR3 has 15 residues. The CDR3 DNA reads as TGTGCCAGTAGCTTAGGACAGCTCAGCGTCTATGGCTACACCTTC. It specifies CASSLGQLSVYGYTF.

The V and J genes are TRBV7-3 and TRBJ2-2; 8 positions agree with TRBD2. Germline values: CDR1 SGHTA, CDR2 FQGTGA. V shed 5 bases and J 7 bases; nucleotides not matched to a gene: 0. The CDR3 is 12 residues long. The CDR3 region has the DNA TGTGCCAGCAGCCGGGAGGGCGGGGAGCTGTTTTTT. This sequence encodes CASSREGGELFF.

This chain links TRBV4-2 with TRBJ2-3, with D possibly matching TRBD1 (6 bases). Germline V gene lookup returns CDR1 LGHNA and CDR2 YNFKEQ. The CDR3 sequence is 15 residues long. The V end was cut by 5 bases, the J end by 0 bases, with 12 bases between. CDR3 amino acids: CASSWGPPSTDTQYF. The DNA of the CDR3 is TGTGCCAGCAGCTGGGGGCCTCCAAGCACAGATACGCAGTATTTT.

The genes are TRBV18 and TRBJ1-1; D remains unclear. The CDR3 covers 13 residues. V lost 0 bases and J 6 bases, leaving 8 bases between the germline ends. From germline, CDR1 is KGHSH and CDR2 LQKENI. CDR3 nucleotides: TGTGCCAGCTCACCACCGGCCAGTTCTGAAGCTTTCTTT. Its translation is CASSPPASSEAFF.

V is TRBV7-3 and J is TRBJ2-1; D is unclear. Germline lookup yields CDR1 SGHTA and CDR2 FQGTGA. The CDR3 length is 15 residues. The V end was cut by 0 bases, the J end by 0 bases, with 6 bases between. The CDR3, as DNA: TGTGCCAGCAGCTTAACACCGAGCTCCTACAATGAGCAGTTCTTC. It specifies CASSLTPSSYNEQFF.

The genes are TRBV13 and TRBJ1-2; D is unclear. Per germline, CDR1 PRHDT and CDR2 FYEKMQ (reference sequence). Trimming left V 3 bases short and J 5 bases short, with 13 bases between. This CDR3 spans 14 amino acids. Written as DNA, the CDR3 is TGTGCCAGCAGCTTCGGTCCCTCATCTTATGGCTACACCTTC. This codes for CASSFGPSSYGYTF.

The chain carries TRBV5-1 and TRBJ2-1; TRBD2 agrees at 8 bases. The J segment lost 5 bases and the V segment lost 0 bases, leaving 7 bases of the junction unmatched. CDR1 SGHRS and CDR2 YFSETQ come from the germline V gene. This CDR3 has 16 amino acids. Here the CDR3 DNA reads TGCGCCAGCAGCTTGGAGGGACTAGGGGGGAACAATGAGCAGTTCTTC. This codes for CASSLEGLGGNNEQFF.

The V call is TRBV11-2, the J call TRBJ2-1; 13 nucleotides match TRBD2. The CDR3 has 15 residues. Germline values: CDR1 SGHAT, CDR2 FQNNGV. V gave up 5 bases and J gave up 8 bases; unmatched junction bases: 6. As DNA, the CDR3 is TGTGCCAGCAGCCAAACTAGCGGGGGGGCTCATGAGCAGTTCTTC. It codes for CASSQTSGGAHEQFF.

J is TRBJ1-5 and V is TRBV6-1; TRBD1 might be the D (6 bases). The germline V gene has CDR1 MNHNS and CDR2 SASEGT. This CDR3 spans 15 amino acids. Trimming left V 5 bases short and J 7 bases short, with 18 bases between. Here the CDR3 DNA reads TGTGCCAGCAGTCTTAAGGGAGGGGGAAACCAGCCCCAGCATTTT. Protein sequence: CASSLKGGGNQPQHF.

The rearrangement joins TRBV7-9 to TRBJ2-5, with D tentatively TRBD1 (6 bases). This CDR3 comprises 16 residues. The V gene's germline CDR1 is SEHNR and CDR2 FQNEAQ (reference sequence). Trimming left V 8 bases short and J 4 bases short, with 23 bases between. CDR3 nucleotides: TGTGCCAGCGGAGCCTCAATACAGGGATGGAGAGAGACCCAGTACTTC. As protein: CASGASIQGWRETQYF.